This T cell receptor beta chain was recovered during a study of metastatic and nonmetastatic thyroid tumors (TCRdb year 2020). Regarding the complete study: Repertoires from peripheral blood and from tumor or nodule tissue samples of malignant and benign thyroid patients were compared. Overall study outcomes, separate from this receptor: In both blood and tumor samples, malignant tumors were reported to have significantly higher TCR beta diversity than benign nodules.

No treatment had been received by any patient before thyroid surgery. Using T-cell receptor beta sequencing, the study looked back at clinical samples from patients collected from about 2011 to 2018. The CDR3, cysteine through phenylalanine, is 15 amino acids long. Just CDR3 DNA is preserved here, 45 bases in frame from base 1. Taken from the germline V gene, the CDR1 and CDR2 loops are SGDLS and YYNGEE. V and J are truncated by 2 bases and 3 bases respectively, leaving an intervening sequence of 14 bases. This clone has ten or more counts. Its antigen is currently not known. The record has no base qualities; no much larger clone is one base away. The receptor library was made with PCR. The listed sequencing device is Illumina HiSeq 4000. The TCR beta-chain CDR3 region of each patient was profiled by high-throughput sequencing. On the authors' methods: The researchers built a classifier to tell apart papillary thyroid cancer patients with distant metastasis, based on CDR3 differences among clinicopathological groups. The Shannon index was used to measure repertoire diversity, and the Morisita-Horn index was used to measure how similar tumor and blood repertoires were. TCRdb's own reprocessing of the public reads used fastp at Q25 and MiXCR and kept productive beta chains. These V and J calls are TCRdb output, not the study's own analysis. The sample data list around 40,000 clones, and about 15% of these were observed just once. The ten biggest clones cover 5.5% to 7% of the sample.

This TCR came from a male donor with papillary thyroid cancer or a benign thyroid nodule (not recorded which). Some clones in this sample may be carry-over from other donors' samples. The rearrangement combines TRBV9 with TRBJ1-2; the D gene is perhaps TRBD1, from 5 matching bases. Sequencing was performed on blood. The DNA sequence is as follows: TGTGCCAGCAGCGTCACCCGGGACTCCTACTATGGCTACACCTTC. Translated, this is CASSVTRDSYYGYTF. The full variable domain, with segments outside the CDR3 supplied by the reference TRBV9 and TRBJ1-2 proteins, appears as DSGVTQTPKHLITATGQRVTLRCSPRSGDLSVYWYQQSLDQGLQFLIQYYNGEERAKGNILERFSAQQFPDLHSELNLSSLELGDSALYFCASSVTRDSYYGYTFGSGTRLTVV.